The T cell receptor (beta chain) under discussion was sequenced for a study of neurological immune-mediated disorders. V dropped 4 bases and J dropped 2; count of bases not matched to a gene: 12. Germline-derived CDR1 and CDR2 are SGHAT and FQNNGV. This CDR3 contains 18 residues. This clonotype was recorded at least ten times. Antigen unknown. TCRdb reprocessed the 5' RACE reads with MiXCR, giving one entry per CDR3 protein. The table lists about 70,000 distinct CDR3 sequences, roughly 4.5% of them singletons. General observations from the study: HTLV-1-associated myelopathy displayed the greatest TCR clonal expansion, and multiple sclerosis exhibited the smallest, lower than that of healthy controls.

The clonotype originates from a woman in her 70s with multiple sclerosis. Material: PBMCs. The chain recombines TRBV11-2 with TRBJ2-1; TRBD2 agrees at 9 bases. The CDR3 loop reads CASSSIGSGGRTYNEQFF. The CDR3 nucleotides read TGTGCCAGCAGCTCCATAGGAAGCGGGGGGAGGACCTACAATGAGCAGTTCTTC. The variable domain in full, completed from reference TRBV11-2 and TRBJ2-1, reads EAGVAQSPRYKIIEKRQSVAFWCNPISGHATLYWYQQILGQGPKLLIQFQNNGVVDDSQLPKDRFSAERLKGVDSTLKIQPAKLEDSAVYLCASSSIGSGGRTYNEQFFGPGTRLTVL.